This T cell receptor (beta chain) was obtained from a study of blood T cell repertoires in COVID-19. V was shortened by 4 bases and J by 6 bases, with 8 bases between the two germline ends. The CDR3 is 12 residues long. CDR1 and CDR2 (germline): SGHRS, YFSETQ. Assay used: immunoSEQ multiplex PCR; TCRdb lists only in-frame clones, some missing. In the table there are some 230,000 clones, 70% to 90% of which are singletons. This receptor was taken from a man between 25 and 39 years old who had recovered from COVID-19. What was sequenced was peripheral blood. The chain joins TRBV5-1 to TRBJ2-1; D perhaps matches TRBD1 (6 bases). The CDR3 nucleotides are TGCGCCAGCAGCCTACAGGGCAATGAGCAGTTCTTC. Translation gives CASSLQGNEQFF.